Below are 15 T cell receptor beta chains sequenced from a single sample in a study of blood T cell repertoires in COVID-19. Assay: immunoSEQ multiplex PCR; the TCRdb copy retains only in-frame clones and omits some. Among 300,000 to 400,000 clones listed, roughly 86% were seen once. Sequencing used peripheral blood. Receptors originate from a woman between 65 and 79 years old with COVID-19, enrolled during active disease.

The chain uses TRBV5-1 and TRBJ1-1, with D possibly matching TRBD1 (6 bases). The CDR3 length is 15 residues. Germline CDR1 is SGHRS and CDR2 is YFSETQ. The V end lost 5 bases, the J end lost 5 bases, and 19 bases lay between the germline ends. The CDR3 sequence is CASRGSGVGGTEAFF. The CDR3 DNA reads TGCGCCAGCAGGGGGTCAGGGGTAGGAGGAACTGAAGCTTTCTTT.

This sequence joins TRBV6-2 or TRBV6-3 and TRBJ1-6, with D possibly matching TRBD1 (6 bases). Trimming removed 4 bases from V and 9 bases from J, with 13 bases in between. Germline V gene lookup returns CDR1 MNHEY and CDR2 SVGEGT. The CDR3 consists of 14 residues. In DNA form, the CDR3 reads TGTGCCAGCAGTTGGGAACAGGGAATTTCACCCCTCCACTTT. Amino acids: CASSWEQGISPLHF.

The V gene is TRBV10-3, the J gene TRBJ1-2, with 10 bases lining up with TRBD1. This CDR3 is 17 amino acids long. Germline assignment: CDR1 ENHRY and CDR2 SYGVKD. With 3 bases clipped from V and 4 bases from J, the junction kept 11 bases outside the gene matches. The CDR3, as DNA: TGTGCCATCAGTGACAATACCGGGACAGGGGTGAGCTATGGCTACACCTTC. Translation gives CAISDNTGTGVSYGYTF.

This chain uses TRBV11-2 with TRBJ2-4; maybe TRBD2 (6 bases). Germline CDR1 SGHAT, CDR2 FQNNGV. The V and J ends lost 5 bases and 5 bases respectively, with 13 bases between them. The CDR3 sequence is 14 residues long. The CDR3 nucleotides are TGTGCCAGCAGCAGCACGAGACTAGAAAACATTCAGTACTTC. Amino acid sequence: CASSSTRLENIQYF.

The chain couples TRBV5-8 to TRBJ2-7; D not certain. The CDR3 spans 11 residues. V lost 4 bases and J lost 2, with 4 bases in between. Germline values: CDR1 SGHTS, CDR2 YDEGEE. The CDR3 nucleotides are TGTGCCAGCAGCCTAGCCTACGAGCAGTACTTC. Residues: CASSLAYEQYF.

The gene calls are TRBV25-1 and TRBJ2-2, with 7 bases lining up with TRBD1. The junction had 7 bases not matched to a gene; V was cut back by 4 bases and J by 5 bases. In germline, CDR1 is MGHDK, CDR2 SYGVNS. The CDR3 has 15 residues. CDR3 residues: CASSAGQLLTGELFF. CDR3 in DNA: TGTGCCAGCAGTGCGGGACAGCTCTTAACCGGGGAGCTGTTTTTT.

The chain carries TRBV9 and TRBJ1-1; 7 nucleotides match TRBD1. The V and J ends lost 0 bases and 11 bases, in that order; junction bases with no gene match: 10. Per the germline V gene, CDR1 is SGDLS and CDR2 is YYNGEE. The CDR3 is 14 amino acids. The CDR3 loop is CASSVDGTRGLAFF. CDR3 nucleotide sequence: TGTGCCAGCAGCGTAGATGGTACGAGGGGGCTCGCTTTCTTT. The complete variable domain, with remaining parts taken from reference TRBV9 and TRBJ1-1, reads DSGVTQTPKHLITATGQRVTLRCSPRSGDLSVYWYQQSLDQGLQFLIQYYNGEERAKGNILERFSAQQFPDLHSELNLSSLELGDSALYFCASSVDGTRGLAFFGQGTRLTVV.

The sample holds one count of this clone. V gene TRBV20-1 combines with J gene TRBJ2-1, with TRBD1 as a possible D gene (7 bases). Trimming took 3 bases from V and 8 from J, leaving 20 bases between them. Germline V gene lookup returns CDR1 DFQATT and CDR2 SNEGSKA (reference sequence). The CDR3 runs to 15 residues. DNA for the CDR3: TGCAGTGCTAGTTTTCGGCGGGAAGGGGGCTATGAGCAGTTCTTC. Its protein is CSASFRREGGYEQFF.

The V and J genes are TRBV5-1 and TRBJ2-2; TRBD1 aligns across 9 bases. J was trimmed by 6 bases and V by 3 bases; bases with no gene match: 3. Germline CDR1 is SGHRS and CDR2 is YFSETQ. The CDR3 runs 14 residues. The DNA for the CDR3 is TGCGCCAGCAGCTGGGACAGGGCTTCCGGGGAGCTGTTTTTT. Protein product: CASSWDRASGELFF.

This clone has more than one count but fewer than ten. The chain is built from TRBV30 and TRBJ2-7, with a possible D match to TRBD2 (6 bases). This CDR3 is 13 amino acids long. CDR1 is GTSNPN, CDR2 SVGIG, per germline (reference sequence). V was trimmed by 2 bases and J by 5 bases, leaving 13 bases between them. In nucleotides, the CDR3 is TGTGCCTGGAGTCTCGGAGGGCCCAACGAGCAGTACTTC. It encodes CAWSLGGPNEQYF.

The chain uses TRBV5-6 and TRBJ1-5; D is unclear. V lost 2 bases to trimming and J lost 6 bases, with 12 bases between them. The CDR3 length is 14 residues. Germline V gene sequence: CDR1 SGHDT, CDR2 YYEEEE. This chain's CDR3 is CASSFGETSQPQHF. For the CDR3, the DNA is TGTGCCAGCAGCTTTGGGGAGACCAGTCAGCCCCAGCATTTT.

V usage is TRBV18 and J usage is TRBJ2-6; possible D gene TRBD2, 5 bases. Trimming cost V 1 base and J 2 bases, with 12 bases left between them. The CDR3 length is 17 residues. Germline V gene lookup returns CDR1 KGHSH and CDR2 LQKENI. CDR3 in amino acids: CASSPLLTGTGANVLTF. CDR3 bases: TGTGCCAGCTCACCACTGTTGACGGGAACTGGGGCCAACGTCCTGACTTTC.

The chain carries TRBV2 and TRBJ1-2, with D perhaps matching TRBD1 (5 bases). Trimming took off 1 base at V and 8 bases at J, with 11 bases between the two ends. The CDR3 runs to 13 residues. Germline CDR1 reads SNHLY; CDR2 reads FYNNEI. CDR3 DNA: TGTGCCAGCAGTGAAGTAACAGGCGTGGGCTACACCTTC. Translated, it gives CASSEVTGVGYTF. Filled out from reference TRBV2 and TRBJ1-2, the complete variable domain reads EPEVTQTPSHQVTQMGQEVILRCVPISNHLYFYWYRQILGQKVEFLVSFYNNEISEKSEIFDDQFSVERPDGSNFTLKIRSTKLEDSAMYFCASSEVTGVGYTFGSGTRLTVV.

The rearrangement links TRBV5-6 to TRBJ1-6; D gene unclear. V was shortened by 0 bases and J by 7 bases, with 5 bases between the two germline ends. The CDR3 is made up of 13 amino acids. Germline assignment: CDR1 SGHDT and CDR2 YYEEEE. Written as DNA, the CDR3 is TGTGCCAGCAGCTTGGGGGAGAATTCACCCCTCCACTTT. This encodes CASSLGENSPLHF.

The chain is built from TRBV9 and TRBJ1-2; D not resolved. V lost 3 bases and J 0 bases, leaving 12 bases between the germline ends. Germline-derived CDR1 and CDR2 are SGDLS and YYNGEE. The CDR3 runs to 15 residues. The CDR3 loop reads CASSAYTTSNYGYTF. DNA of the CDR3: TGTGCCAGCAGCGCCTACACGACTTCTAACTATGGCTACACCTTC. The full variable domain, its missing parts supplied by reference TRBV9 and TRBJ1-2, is DSGVTQTPKHLITATGQRVTLRCSPRSGDLSVYWYQQSLDQGLQFLIQYYNGEERAKGNILERFSAQQFPDLHSELNLSSLELGDSALYFCASSAYTTSNYGYTFGSGTRLTVV.